This T cell receptor beta chain was sequenced for a study of Ad26.COV2.S vaccination and SARS-CoV-2 variants. Libraries were prepared by immunoSEQ multiplex PCR; TCRdb keeps only in-frame clonotypes and omits some of them. The table lists some 450,000 clones, around 91% of them singletons. Treatment given: over 15 received Ad26.COV2.S at low or high dose, single or two shots; 5 received placebo; per-sample allocation not given. The investigators took samples on day 63 after the first vaccine or placebo injection. The sample here was peripheral blood, taken in a trial of Ad26.COV2.S vaccine versus placebo. The TCR comes from a person aged 18-65 years who received the Ad26.COV2.S COVID-19 vaccine or a placebo.

CDR3 loop: CASSRRGVLGEQYF. CDR3 nucleotide sequence: TGTGCCAGCAGTCGCAGGGGGGTCCTCGGCGAGCAGTACTTC. This chain connects TRBV28 to TRBJ2-7; D is possibly TRBD1 (7 bases). The CDR3 loop spans 14 amino acids. Trimming took off 5 bases at V and 6 bases at J, with 17 bases between the two ends. The germline CDR1 and CDR2 sequences are MDHEN and SYDVKM.